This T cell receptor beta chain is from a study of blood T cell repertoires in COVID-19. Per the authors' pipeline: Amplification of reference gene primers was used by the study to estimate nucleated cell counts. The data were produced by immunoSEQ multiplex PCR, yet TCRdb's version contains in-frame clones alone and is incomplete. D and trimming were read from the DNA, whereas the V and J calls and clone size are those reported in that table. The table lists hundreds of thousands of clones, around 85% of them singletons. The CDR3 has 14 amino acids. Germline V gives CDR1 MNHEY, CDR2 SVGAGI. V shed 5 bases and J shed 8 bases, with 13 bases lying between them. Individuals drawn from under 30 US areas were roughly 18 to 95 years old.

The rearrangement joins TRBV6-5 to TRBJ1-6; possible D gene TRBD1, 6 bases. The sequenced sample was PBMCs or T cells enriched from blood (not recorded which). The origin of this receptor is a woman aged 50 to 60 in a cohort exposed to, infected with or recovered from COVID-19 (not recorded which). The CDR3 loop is CASSPRGFHSPLHF. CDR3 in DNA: TGTGCCAGCAGTCCCAGGGGTTTTCATTCACCCCTCCACTTT.